A single sample is the source of the 9 T cell receptor beta chains below, sequenced in a study of T cell responses to AZD1222 COVID-19 vaccine. Libraries were prepared by immunoSEQ multiplex PCR; TCRdb keeps only in-frame clonotypes and omits some of them. The sample includes over 130,000 clones, roughly 88% of them seen just once. The source was peripheral blood, collected on day 0 of AZD1222 vaccination. The receptors shown here come from an adult in good health.

This clone occurred once. V is TRBV14 and J is TRBJ1-2; 11 bases map to TRBD1. This CDR3 is 20 amino acids long. With 0 bases clipped from V and 6 bases from J, the junction kept 18 bases outside the gene matches. CDR1 and CDR2 (germline): SGHDN, FVKESK. In nucleotides, the CDR3 is TGTGCCAGCAGCCAAGAGGGTGTCAGTAGGGGACAGGGGGGGCTTAATGGCTACACCTTC. It is translated as CASSQEGVSRGQGGLNGYTF. Based on the CDR3 plus reference TRBV14 and TRBJ1-2, the full variable domain is EAGVTQFPSHSVIEKGQTVTLRCDPISGHDNLYWYRRVMGKEIKFLLHFVKESKQDESGMPNNRFLAERTGGTYSTLKVQPAELEDSGVYFCASSQEGVSRGQGGLNGYTFGSGTRLTVV.

The chain recombines TRBV7-9 with TRBJ2-5; a weak D match, TRBD1 (6 bases). Germline CDR1 SEHNR, CDR2 FQNEAQ (reference sequence). Between the trimmed V and J ends, which lost 5 bases and 0 bases, there was a span of 16 bases. The CDR3 is 16 residues long. This CDR3 is CASSPSLKGDQETQYF. CDR3 in DNA: TGTGCCAGCAGCCCCAGCTTGAAGGGGGACCAAGAGACCCAGTACTTC.

This clone is a singleton in its sample. The V call is TRBV2, the J call TRBJ2-1; D might be TRBD1 (6 bases). Germline V gives CDR1 SNHLY, CDR2 FYNNEI. Trimming shortened V by 5 bases and J by 5 bases, and 13 bases separated the two germline ends. This CDR3 region has 14 residues. CDR3 nucleotides: TGTGCCAGCAGTCTACAGGGAATCCACAATGAGCAGTTCTTC. This translates into CASSLQGIHNEQFF.

The chain is built from TRBV10-3 and TRBJ1-1; D gene unclear. Per germline, CDR1 ENHRY and CDR2 SYGVKD. V was trimmed by 4 bases and J by 1 base, leaving 10 bases between them. The CDR3 extends over 14 amino acids. The CDR3 DNA reads as TGTGCCATCAGTGGACGCCGGGAGAACACTGAAGCTTTCTTT. Encoded protein: CAISGRRENTEAFF.

V gene TRBV4-2 combines with J gene TRBJ2-1, with D uncertain. The CDR3 has 15 residues. V lost 4 bases, J lost 3 bases, and 13 bases lay in between. In germline, CDR1 is LGHNA, CDR2 YNFKEQ. The CDR3 sequence: CASSPKLERYNEQFF. CDR3 coding DNA: TGTGCCAGCAGCCCAAAGCTCGAGCGCTACAATGAGCAGTTCTTC.

The V call is TRBV11-3, the J call TRBJ2-1, with D unresolved. This CDR3 has 13 residues. Germline assignment: CDR1 SGHNT and CDR2 YENEEA. Trimming removed 4 bases from V and 7 bases from J, with 11 bases in between. The DNA for the CDR3 is TGTGCCAGCAGCTCACCCTTTCAGAATGAGCAGTTCTTC. Translated, it gives CASSSPFQNEQFF.

This chain uses TRBV28 with TRBJ2-3; 10 bases map to TRBD2. J was trimmed by 6 bases and V by 5 bases; bases with no gene match: 8. Germline-derived CDR1 and CDR2 are MDHEN and SYDVKM. This CDR3 is built from 15 residues. CDR3 protein: CASSTPGTSADTQYF. CDR3 sequence (DNA): TGTGCCAGCAGTACACCGGGGACTAGCGCGGATACGCAGTATTTT. Supplemented by reference TRBV28 and TRBJ2-3, the full variable domain reads DVKVTQSSRYLVKRTGEKVFLECVQDMDHENMFWYRQDPGLGLRLIYFSYDVKMKEKGDIPEGYSVSREKKERFSLILESASTNQTSMYLCASSTPGTSADTQYFGPGTRLTVL.

The chain employs TRBV14 and TRBJ1-6, with no clear D. Trimming cost V 1 base and J 4 bases, with 2 bases left between them. This CDR3 comprises 13 residues. The germline V gene encodes CDR1 SGHDN and CDR2 FVKESK. CDR3 nucleotide sequence: TGTGCCAGCAGCCAAGGGTATAATTCACCCCTCCACTTT. Translated, it gives CASSQGYNSPLHF.

The chain joins TRBV30 to TRBJ2-2, with TRBD1 matching over 7 bases. V gave up 5 bases and J gave up 6 bases; unmatched junction bases: 3. From germline, CDR1 is GTSNPN and CDR2 SVGIG (reference sequence). CDR3 length equals 12 residues. The CDR3 spells CAWGGQPGELFF. DNA of the CDR3: TGTGCCTGGGGGGGACAGCCCGGGGAGCTGTTTTTT.